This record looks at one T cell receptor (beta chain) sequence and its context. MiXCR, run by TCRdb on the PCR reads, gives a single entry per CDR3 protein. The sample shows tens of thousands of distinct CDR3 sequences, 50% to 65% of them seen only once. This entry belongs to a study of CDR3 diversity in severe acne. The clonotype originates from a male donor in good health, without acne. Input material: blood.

The CDR3 reads CSADGGVPTDTQYF. CDR3 nucleotides: TGCAGTGCCGATGGGGGTGTACCCACAGATACGCAGTATTTT. The rearrangement links TRBV20-1 to TRBJ2-3, with D perhaps given as TRBD1 or TRBD2 (5 bases each). This CDR3 spans 14 amino acids. V lost 6 bases and J 2 bases, leaving 15 bases between the germline ends. CDR1 and CDR2 from the germline V gene are DFQATT and SNEGSKA (reference sequence).